One and the same sample provided the 20 T cell receptor beta chains below, sequenced in a study of long-term antiretroviral therapy in people with HIV. The authors ran the immunoSEQ assay, v3.0, at survey level. Sequencing used immunoSEQ multiplex PCR; TCRdb keeps in-frame clones, though not all of them. This table holds roughly 44,000 clones, about 96% found once. The specimen was unsorted PBMCs, collected 3.7 years after starting antiretroviral therapy. These receptors were taken from a woman in her forties or fifties with HIV.

V and J are TRBV5-1 and TRBJ1-1; D is possibly TRBD1 (5 bases). Germline V CDR1 and CDR2: SGHRS, YFSETQ. CDR3 length: 13 amino acids. Trimming pared 5 bases from V and 4 bases from J, leaving 12 bases between. As DNA, the CDR3 is TGCGCCAGCAGACAAACAGGCTCCACTGAAGCTTTCTTT. Its protein is CASRQTGSTEAFF.

This clone was counted a single time. This chain links TRBV20-1 with TRBJ1-2; possibly TRBD1 for D (5 bases). The CDR3 is 11 residues long. V was shortened by 1 base and J by 8 bases, with 8 bases between the two germline ends. Germline V lookup: CDR1 DFQATT, CDR2 SNEGSKA (reference sequence). The CDR3 bases are TGCAGTGCTAGAGGCGGGGACGGCTACACCTTC. It encodes CSARGGDGYTF.

The chain combines TRBV14 with TRBJ2-1; tentative D call: TRBD2 (6 bases). CDR3 length: 14 residues. The germline CDR1 and CDR2 sequences are SGHDN and FVKESK. V lost 1 base to trimming and J lost 7 bases, with 11 bases between them. In nucleotides, the CDR3 is TGTGCCAGCAGCCAAGTATCGGAGGGAAATGAGCAGTTCTTC. Its translation is CASSQVSEGNEQFF. Complete variable domain (other parts from reference TRBV14 and TRBJ2-1): EAGVTQFPSHSVIEKGQTVTLRCDPISGHDNLYWYRRVMGKEIKFLLHFVKESKQDESGMPNNRFLAERTGGTYSTLKVQPAELEDSGVYFCASSQVSEGNEQFFGPGTRLTVL.

As to this clone: Sequence at one end of the junction differs from germline and may be a read error. V is TRBV19 and J is TRBJ2-5, with D tentatively TRBD2 (6 bases). The germline CDR1 and CDR2 sequences are LNHDA and SQIVND (reference sequence). The length of the CDR3 is 12 residues. CDR3 DNA: TGTGCCAGTAGTTTCGGGGGAGAGGCCCAGTACTTC. Its protein is CASSFGGEAQYF.

V and J are TRBV4-1 and TRBJ2-7, with a possible D match to TRBD2 (6 bases). The V and J ends lost 1 base and 2 bases respectively, with 12 bases between them. Germline V gene sequence: CDR1 MGHRA, CDR2 YSYEKL. The CDR3 loop spans 15 amino acids. The CDR3 DNA follows: TGCGCCAGCAGCCAAGCGGAGGGTGTCACCTACGAGCAGTACTTC. This gives the protein CASSQAEGVTYEQYF.

The gene calls are TRBV7-9 and TRBJ2-7; D may be TRBD2 (5 bases). Trimming left V 4 bases short and J 3 bases short, with 10 bases between. CDR3 size: 13 residues. From germline, CDR1 is SEHNR and CDR2 FQNEAQ (reference sequence). CDR3 in amino acids: CASSWSLGYEQYF. CDR3 coding DNA: TGTGCCAGCAGCTGGTCACTAGGCTACGAGCAGTACTTC.

V usage is TRBV5-6 and J usage is TRBJ2-1; 11 nucleotides align to TRBD2. The CDR3 consists of 15 residues. Germline CDR1 is SGHDT and CDR2 is YYEEEE. The V gene end was trimmed by 2 bases and the J gene end by 7 bases; junction bases not matched to a gene: 5. The CDR3 sequence: CASSFLAGGMNEQFF. DNA for the CDR3: TGTGCCAGCAGCTTTCTAGCGGGGGGTATGAATGAGCAGTTCTTC.

This chain uses TRBV11-2 with TRBJ2-2, with D possibly being TRBD1 or TRBD2 (5 bases each). The CDR3 covers 17 residues. Germline-derived CDR1 and CDR2 are SGHAT and FQNNGV. The V end was cut by 5 bases, the J end by 6 bases, with 22 bases between. DNA for the CDR3: TGTGCCAGCAGCCCACCCGGACTTGACAGTTGGGCCGGGGAGCTGTTTTTT. Its protein product is CASSPPGLDSWAGELFF.

The V gene is TRBV19, the J gene TRBJ1-2; D is possibly TRBD1 (5 bases). CDR3 length: 17 amino acids. Per germline, CDR1 LNHDA and CDR2 SQIVND (reference sequence). Trimming took 2 bases from V and 4 from J, leaving 20 bases between them. CDR3 sequence (DNA): TGTGCCAGTAGTATACCCGCAGGCTGGGACGGAAGCTATGGCTACACCTTC. Protein product: CASSIPAGWDGSYGYTF.

The chain joins TRBV2 to TRBJ1-4; D is unresolved. The CDR3 runs to 11 residues. CDR1 is SNHLY and CDR2 is FYNNEI in the germline V gene. V lost 5 bases to trimming and J lost 7 bases, with 5 bases between them. CDR3 sequence: CASSTFEKLFF. DNA for the CDR3: TGTGCCAGCAGTACTTTTGAAAAACTGTTTTTT.

V is TRBV9 and J is TRBJ1-3; D not resolved. Germline V CDR1 and CDR2: SGDLS, YYNGEE. The V and J ends lost 0 bases and 2 bases respectively, with 9 bases between them. This CDR3 region has 15 residues. The CDR3 DNA reads TGTGCCAGCAGCGTAGCTGGAGGGACTGGAAACACCATATATTTT. Its protein is CASSVAGGTGNTIYF.

CDR3 in DNA: TGTGCCAGCAGCGAGATGGGGGGCAATCAGCCCCAGCATTTT. Translating gives CASSEMGGNQPQHF. This rearrangement joins TRBV7-2 to TRBJ1-5; the D gene is possibly TRBD1 (5 bases). The V end was cut by 5 bases, the J end by 2 bases, with 10 bases between. Germline V gives CDR1 SGHTA, CDR2 FQGNSA. The CDR3 is 14 residues long.

This sequence joins TRBV15 and TRBJ1-5, with D possibly TRBD1 on 6 matching bases. Trimming stripped 5 bases from V and 6 bases from J, with 11 bases between. CDR1 and CDR2 from the germline V gene are LNHNV and YYDKDF (reference sequence). CDR3 size: 13 residues. Here the CDR3 DNA reads TGTGCCACCAGCCTAGAGGGGGGTCAGCCCCAGCATTTT. The encoded protein is CATSLEGGQPQHF.

The chain combines TRBV30 with TRBJ1-6, with unresolved D. The CDR3 totals 15 residues. Germline CDR1 is GTSNPN and CDR2 is SVGIG (reference sequence). The germline V and J ends were trimmed by 2 bases and 2 bases, with 10 bases remaining between them. CDR3 in DNA: TGTGCCTGGAGTAAGGGTCCGACCTATAATTCACCCCTCCACTTT. It yields the protein CAWSKGPTYNSPLHF.

The rearrangement joins TRBV30 to TRBJ1-5; D is uncertain. Germline V lookup: CDR1 GTSNPN, CDR2 SVGIG (reference sequence). V was clipped by 2 bases and J by 0 bases, with 14 bases between them. The CDR3 has 16 amino acids. The CDR3 bases are TGTGCCTGGAGTCTTTCCCCGCACCATAGCAATCAGCCCCAGCATTTT. Protein product: CAWSLSPHHSNQPQHF.

The V gene is TRBV11-1, the J gene TRBJ1-1; D perhaps matches TRBD1 (6 bases). V was trimmed by 5 bases and J by 0 bases, leaving 13 bases between them. There are 15 residues in the CDR3. From germline, CDR1 is SGHAT and CDR2 FQDESV (reference sequence). CDR3 DNA: TGTGCCAGCAGCCCAGAACGGGGGCTGAACACTGAAGCTTTCTTT. Its translation: CASSPERGLNTEAFF.

The chain employs TRBV10-3 and TRBJ2-7, with 8 bases aligning to TRBD2. The CDR3 contains 14 residues. V was pared by 6 bases and J by 2 bases, with 6 bases of the junction left unmatched. Germline lookup yields CDR1 ENHRY and CDR2 SYGVKD. DNA for the CDR3: TGTGCCATCAGGGATTCGGGGGGGACCTACGAGCAGTACTTC. It codes for CAIRDSGGTYEQYF.

The chain links TRBV7-8 to TRBJ2-1, with a tentative D call TRBD2 (6 bases). Trimming took 10 bases from V and 0 from J, leaving 13 bases between them. Germline CDR1 SGHVS, CDR2 FQNEAQ. The CDR3 is 14 residues long. Written as DNA, the CDR3 is TGTGCCACCATCGGGGGAAACTCCTACAATGAGCAGTTCTTC. Translation gives CATIGGNSYNEQFF.

For this clone: One end of the junction fails to match germline, which may point to a read error. V usage is TRBV14 and J usage is TRBJ1-6; 9 bases line up with TRBD1. CDR1 and CDR2 from the germline V gene are SGHDN and FVKESK. The CDR3 contains 17 residues. The CDR3 coding sequence is TGTGTCAGCAGCCAAAACCGGGACAGGGTTCGATTTGCACCCCTCCACTTT. Its translation: CVSSQNRDRVRFAPLHF. Drawing the rest from reference TRBV14 and TRBJ1-6, the complete variable domain is EAGVTQFPSHSVIEKGQTVTLRCDPISGHDNLYWYRRVMGKEIKFLLHFVKESKQDESGMPNNRFLAERTGGTYSTLKVQPAELEDSGVYFCVSSQNRDRVRFAPLHFGNGTRLTVT.

The chain couples TRBV7-3 to TRBJ2-1, with D tentatively TRBD1 or TRBD2 (8 bases each). Germline-derived CDR1 and CDR2 are SGHTA and FQGTGA. Between the trimmed V and J ends, which lost 4 bases and 7 bases, there was a span of 20 bases. This CDR3 spans 16 amino acids. The CDR3 nucleotides are TGTGCCAGCAGCTCAACGGGAGGGACAGGCTCGAATGAGCAGTTCTTC. Translating gives CASSSTGGTGSNEQFF.